The T cell receptor beta chain described here comes from a study of identical twins. Whole-study results and caveats: Conclusions were based on cross-sectional statistical analysis, without following the same donors. With monozygotic twins, out-of-frame TCR alpha sharing exceeded what models estimated.

TCRdb re-called the 5' RACE reads with MiXCR, one entry per CDR3 protein. Here the sample spans approximately 600,000 distinct CDR3 sequences, 7.1% being singletons. To note about this clonotype: Antigen: not known.

Per germline, CDR1 DFQATT and CDR2 SNEGSKA (reference sequence). V lost 4 bases to trimming and J lost 7 bases, with 10 bases between them. CDR3 size: 11 residues. These sequences were also reported in another study, on yellow fever vaccine responses in identical twins.

Input material: PBMCs. This chain links TRBV20-1 with TRBJ2-5; maybe TRBD2 (6 bases). This sequence originates from a young woman in good health. The CDR3 bases are TGCAGTGCTATTCAGGAGGGGACCCAGTACTTC. Translated, it gives CSAIQEGTQYF.